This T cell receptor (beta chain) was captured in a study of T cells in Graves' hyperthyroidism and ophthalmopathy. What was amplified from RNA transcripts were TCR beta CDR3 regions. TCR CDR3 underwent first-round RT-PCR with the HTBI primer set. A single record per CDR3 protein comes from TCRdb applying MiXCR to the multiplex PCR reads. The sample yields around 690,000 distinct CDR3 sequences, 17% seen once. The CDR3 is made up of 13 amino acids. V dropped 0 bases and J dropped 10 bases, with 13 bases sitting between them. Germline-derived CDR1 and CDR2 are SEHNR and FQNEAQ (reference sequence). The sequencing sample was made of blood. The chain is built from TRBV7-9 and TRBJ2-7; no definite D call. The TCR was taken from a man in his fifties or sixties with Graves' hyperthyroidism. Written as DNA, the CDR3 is TGTGCCAGCAGCTTAGCCAATTTTGCGGAACAGTACTTC. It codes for CASSLANFAEQYF.